This record covers a single T cell receptor (beta chain). This sample is part of a study of technical replicates of blood from a few donors. TCRdb keeps only in-frame clones here, not all; method: immunoSEQ multiplex PCR. The repertoire holds roughly 80,000 clones, 89% seen once, with 0.41% in the top ten. The CDR3 has 15 residues. Germline V lookup: CDR1 SGHAT, CDR2 FQNNGV. Trimming pared 2 bases from V and 5 bases from J, leaving 15 bases between. The sequence was collected from a human donor in good health. The sequenced sample consisted of T cells isolated from PBMCs. V gene TRBV11-2 combines with J gene TRBJ1-1; D is possibly TRBD1 (5 bases). For the CDR3, the DNA is TGTGCCAGCAGCTTAAGCCTTCAGGGATATACTGAAGCTTTCTTT. Amino acid sequence: CASSLSLQGYTEAFF.